The rows below give T cell receptor beta chains drawn from one sample of a study of T-cell memory formation after mild COVID-19. MiXCR, run by TCRdb on the 5' RACE reads, gives a single entry per CDR3 protein. The profile covers hundreds of thousands of distinct CDR3 sequences, with roughly a fifth appearing a single time and about 21% taken by the ten largest. The sequencing input was PBMCs or a T cell subset sorted from them (not recorded which). The receptors were sampled from a man aged 18 to 29 who had mild COVID-19 (a few samples of this study predate the infection). Cell type and time point are not known. CDR3s include the opening cysteine and the closing phenylalanine or tryptophan. The order of the fields is V gene, J gene, D gene, clone size, CDR3 protein, CDR3 DNA. The D gene is left open where the match is weak. Not all rows give a size; the values are once, few, many and, for expanded clones, a class.

TRBV6-5	TRBJ2-1	.	few	CASSYSGGSYNEQFF	TGTGCCAGCAGTTACTCTGGGGGATCCTACAATGAGCAGTTCTTC
TRBV25-1	TRBJ1-2	.	few	CASRSNTAYGYTF	TGTGCCAGCAGAAGCAATACGGCCTATGGCTACACCTTC
TRBV29-1	TRBJ2-1	.	few	CSVEDRREWGSYNEQFF	TGCAGCGTTGAAGATCGTCGCGAGTGGGGGTCCTACAATGAGCAGTTCTTC
TRBV29-1	TRBJ1-2	.	few	CSVEGQRANLYGYTF	TGCAGCGTTGAAGGGCAGAGGGCTAACCTCTATGGCTACACCTTC
TRBV20-1	TRBJ1-5	TRBD1	.	CSAEDRGRNQPQHF	TGCAGTGCTGAGGACAGGGGTAGGAATCAGCCCCAGCATTTT
TRBV7-2	TRBJ2-3	.	many	CASSFRGTDTQYF	TGTGCCAGCAGCTTCCGGGGCACAGATACGCAGTATTTT
TRBV7-2	TRBJ2-3	TRBD1	few	CASSPGTGWSDTQYF	TGTGCCAGCAGCCCCGGGACAGGGTGGTCGGATACGCAGTATTTT
TRBV27	TRBJ1-5	TRBD1	.	CASSFGTGSGQPQHF	TGTGCCAGCAGTTTTGGGACAGGGTCGGGTCAGCCCCAGCATTTT
TRBV6-6	TRBJ1-1	.	few	CASSRRQDQGTEAFF	TGTGCCAGCAGTCGACGACAGGACCAAGGGACTGAAGCTTTCTTT
TRBV7-8	TRBJ1-1	.	.	CASSLDTRNTEAFF	TGTGCCAGCAGCTTAGACACGAGGAACACTGAAGCTTTCTTT
TRBV30	TRBJ2-5	.	.	CAWSSRVRETQYF	TGTGCCTGGAGTTCTAGGGTGCGGGAGACCCAGTACTTC
TRBV6-5	TRBJ1-2	TRBD1	few	CASSWDSDYGYTF	TGTGCCAGTAGTTGGGACAGCGACTATGGCTACACCTTC
TRBV6-5	TRBJ2-5	TRBD2	medium-sized	CASSYSGLAGGETQYF	TGTGCCAGCAGTTACTCGGGACTAGCGGGGGGAGAGACCCAGTACTTC
TRBV7-6	TRBJ2-7	.	.	CASSATVDPYEQYF	TGTGCCAGCAGCGCGACCGTGGATCCCTACGAGCAGTACTTC
TRBV4-3	TRBJ2-2	TRBD1	few	CASSQVVGQGGGELFF	TGCGCCAGCAGCCAAGTGGTTGGACAGGGGGGCGGGGAGCTGTTTTTT
TRBV24-1	TRBJ2-1	TRBD2	.	CATSGSGGQYNEQFF	TGTGCCACCAGTGGGTCGGGGGGGCAGTACAATGAGCAGTTCTTC
TRBV7-3	TRBJ2-6	.	.	CASSPDGAPSSGANVLTF	TGTGCCAGCAGCCCCGACGGGGCTCCATCCTCTGGGGCCAACGTCCTGACTTTC
TRBV10-3	TRBJ2-5	.	.	CAIKGSGAQETQYF	TGTGCCATCAAGGGTTCGGGGGCCCAAGAGACCCAGTACTTC
TRBV18	TRBJ2-1	.	.	CASSLIRGGTTSQFF	TGTGCCAGCTCACTCATACGAGGGGGAACGACTTCCCAGTTCTTC
TRBV4-1	TRBJ1-2	.	.	CASSPSTGLYGYTF	TGCGCCAGCAGCCCAAGCACAGGACTCTATGGCTACACCTTC
TRBV7-9	TRBJ2-5	TRBD2	few	CASSTGGFQETQYF	TGTGCCAGCAGCACCGGGGGGTTCCAAGAGACCCAGTACTTC
TRBV5-1	TRBJ1-2	.	.	CASSLQSSNYGYTF	TGCGCCAGCAGCCTACAATCTTCCAACTATGGCTACACCTTC
TRBV12-5	TRBJ2-7	TRBD1	.	CASGLPTHRGRYEQYF	TGTGCTAGTGGTTTGCCAACCCACAGGGGACGGTACGAGCAGTACTTC
TRBV20-1	TRBJ2-3	.	.	CSARVFDTQYF	TGCAGTGCCAGGGTGTTTGATACGCAGTATTTT
TRBV10-3	TRBJ2-4	.	.	CAISPSDNIQYF	TGTGCCATCAGCCCTAGCGACAACATTCAGTACTTC
TRBV11-3	TRBJ2-7	.	few	CASSLEPGPAYEQYF	TGTGCCAGCAGCTTAGAGCCGGGCCCAGCCTACGAGCAGTACTTC
TRBV20-1	TRBJ2-3	.	.	CSAEEGGPTDTQYF	TGCAGTGCAGAGGAGGGGGGTCCCACAGATACGCAGTATTTT
TRBV7-9	TRBJ2-5	TRBD2	.	CASSPSGTGETQYF	TGTGCCAGCAGCCCGAGCGGGACCGGAGAGACCCAGTACTTC
TRBV12-3/TRBV12-4	TRBJ1-3	.	.	CASLRSPSGNTIYF	TGTGCCAGCCTTAGAAGTCCCTCTGGAAACACCATATATTTT
TRBV3-1	TRBJ2-5	TRBD2	few	CASSQGGGKETQYF	TGTGCCAGCAGCCAGGGCGGGGGGAAAGAGACCCAGTACTTC
TRBV18	TRBJ2-3	TRBD2	.	CASSPPSGVTDTQYF	TGTGCCAGCTCACCACCTAGCGGGGTAACAGATACGCAGTATTTT
TRBV4-2	TRBJ2-2	.	few	CASSQDWDSLTGELFF	TGTGCCAGCAGCCAAGATTGGGACTCCCTGACCGGGGAGCTGTTTTTT
TRBV29-1	TRBJ1-5	TRBD1	once	CSVGQAPNQPQHF	TGCAGCGTGGGACAGGCCCCCAATCAGCCCCAGCATTTT
TRBV12-3/TRBV12-4	TRBJ2-3	TRBD2	.	CASTTLGVAGGADTQYF	TGTGCCAGCACCACCCTAGGAGTAGCGGGGGGTGCCGATACGCAGTATTTT
TRBV7-9	TRBJ2-3	.	few	CASRLPRDKDTQYF	TGTGCCAGCAGATTACCGCGAGACAAGGATACGCAGTATTTT
TRBV20-1	TRBJ1-2	TRBD1	.	CSARAGQGAIYGYTF	TGCAGTGCTAGAGCGGGACAGGGGGCTATCTATGGCTACACCTTC
TRBV11-2	TRBJ1-2	.	.	CASSLGDYEGYTF	TGTGCCAGCAGCTTGGGGGACTATGAGGGCTACACCTTC
TRBV4-2	TRBJ1-1	.	.	CASSPEGNTEAFF	TGTGCCAGCAGCCCCGAGGGGAACACTGAAGCTTTCTTT
TRBV5-6	TRBJ1-5	.	.	CASSLHGPNQPQHF	TGTGCCAGCAGCTTGCACGGCCCCAATCAACCCCAGCATTTT
TRBV20-1	TRBJ2-2	.	.	CSARGPDTGELFF	TGCAGTGCCCGGGGCCCGGACACCGGGGAGCTGTTTTTT
TRBV15	TRBJ2-3	.	few	CATSSTDTQYF	TGTGCCACCAGCAGCACAGATACGCAGTATTTT
TRBV7-3	TRBJ2-5	TRBD1	.	CASSFTGGSETQYF	TGTGCCAGCAGCTTTACAGGGGGTAGCGAGACCCAGTACTTC
TRBV5-1	TRBJ1-6	.	.	CASSLSAGTYSPLHF	TGCGCCAGCAGCTTGTCTGCAGGGACGTATTCACCCCTCCACTTT
TRBV20-1	TRBJ2-5	TRBD2	.	CSARDPSGGASQYF	TGCAGTGCTAGAGATCCTAGCGGGGGGGCGAGCCAGTACTTC
TRBV5-4	TRBJ2-1	.	many	CASSRASVGGDEQFF	TGTGCCAGCAGCCGGGCCTCGGTAGGTGGCGATGAGCAGTTCTTC
TRBV25-1	TRBJ2-7	TRBD1	many	CASSGPTGGASEQYF	TGTGCCAGCAGTGGCCCTACAGGGGGAGCATCTGAGCAGTACTTC
TRBV4-3	TRBJ2-2	TRBD2	.	CASSHRLAGSDTGELFF	TGCGCCAGCAGCCACCGACTAGCGGGGAGTGACACCGGGGAGCTGTTTTTT
TRBV5-6	TRBJ1-2	TRBD1	.	CASSDRGDYGYTF	TGTGCCAGCAGCGACAGGGGGGACTATGGCTACACCTTC
TRBV4-3	TRBJ1-2	TRBD1	.	CASSLTGAGYGYTF	TGCGCCAGCAGCCTTACAGGGGCAGGCTATGGCTACACCTTC
TRBV5-1	TRBJ2-5	.	.	CASTGGQVQETQYF	TGCGCCAGCACCGGGGGACAAGTCCAAGAGACCCAGTACTTC
TRBV5-1	TRBJ2-3	.	.	CATRLVGSARTDTQYF	TGCGCCACCCGCCTGGTGGGGTCAGCTCGCACAGATACGCAGTATTTT
TRBV20-1	TRBJ2-3	TRBD2	few	CSAIELAGGHTQYF	TGCAGTGCTATTGAACTAGCGGGGGGTCATACGCAGTATTTT
TRBV29-1	TRBJ2-6	.	.	CSVLFGLNSGANVLTF	TGCAGCGTCCTATTTGGGTTGAACTCTGGGGCCAACGTCCTGACTTTC
TRBV2	TRBJ2-2	.	.	CASSVGARRTGELFF	TGTGCCAGCAGTGTGGGGGCTCGGCGGACCGGGGAGCTGTTTTTT
TRBV5-6	TRBJ2-2	TRBD2	few	CASSFLAGGTHTGELFF	TGTGCCAGCAGCTTTCTAGCGGGGGGCACCCACACCGGGGAGCTGTTTTTT
TRBV5-5	TRBJ1-1	TRBD1	many	CASSRQGALSTEAFF	TGTGCCAGCAGTCGACAGGGGGCACTTAGCACTGAAGCTTTCTTT
TRBV6-2/TRBV6-3	TRBJ1-1	.	.	CASSYFREAFF	TGTGCCAGCAGTTACTTCAGGGAAGCTTTCTTT
TRBV5-1	TRBJ1-1	.	many	CASSFGGGGNTEAFF	TGCGCCAGCAGCTTCGGGGGAGGAGGGAACACTGAAGCTTTCTTT
TRBV4-1	TRBJ2-1	TRBD2	few	CASSRAGLAGGYTFDEQFF	TGCGCCAGCAGCCGGGCAGGACTAGCGGGGGGGTACACGTTCGATGAGCAGTTCTTC